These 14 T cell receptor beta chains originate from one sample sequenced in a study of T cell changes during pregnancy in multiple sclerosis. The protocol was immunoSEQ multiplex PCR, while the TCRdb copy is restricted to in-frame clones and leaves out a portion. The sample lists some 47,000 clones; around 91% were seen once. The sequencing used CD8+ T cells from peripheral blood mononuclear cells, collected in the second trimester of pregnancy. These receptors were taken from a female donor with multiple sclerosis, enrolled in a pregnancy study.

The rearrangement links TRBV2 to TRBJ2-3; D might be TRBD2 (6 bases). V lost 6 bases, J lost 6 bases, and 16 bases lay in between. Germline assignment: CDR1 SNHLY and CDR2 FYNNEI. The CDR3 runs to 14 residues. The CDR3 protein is CASSGGLGLDTQYF. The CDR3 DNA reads TGTGCCAGCAGCGGGGGTTTGGGACTTGATACGCAGTATTTT.

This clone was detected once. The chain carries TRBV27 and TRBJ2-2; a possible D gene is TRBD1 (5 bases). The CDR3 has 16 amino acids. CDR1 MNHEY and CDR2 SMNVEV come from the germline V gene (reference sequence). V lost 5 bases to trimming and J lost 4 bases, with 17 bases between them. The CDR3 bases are TGTGCCAGCAGTACTGACCTCGACAGCCCCACCGGGGAGCTGTTTTTT. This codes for CASSTDLDSPTGELFF.

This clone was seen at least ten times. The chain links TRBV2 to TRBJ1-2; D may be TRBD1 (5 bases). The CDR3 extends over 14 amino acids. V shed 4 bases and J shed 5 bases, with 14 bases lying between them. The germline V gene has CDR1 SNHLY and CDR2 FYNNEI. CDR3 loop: CASSVTARVYGYTF. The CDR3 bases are TGTGCCAGCAGTGTCACGGCCAGGGTTTATGGCTACACCTTC.

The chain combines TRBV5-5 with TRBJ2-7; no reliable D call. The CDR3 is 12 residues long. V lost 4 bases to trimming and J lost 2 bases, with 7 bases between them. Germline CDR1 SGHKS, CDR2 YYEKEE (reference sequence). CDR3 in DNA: TGTGCCAGCAGCGGTGCGACCTACGAGCAGTACTTC. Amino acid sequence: CASSGATYEQYF. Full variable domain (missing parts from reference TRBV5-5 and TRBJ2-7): DAGVTQSPTHLIKTRGQQVTLRCSPISGHKSVSWYQQVLGQGPQFIFQYYEKEERGRGNFPDRFSARQFPNYSSELNVNALLLGDSALYLCASSGATYEQYFGPGTRLTVT.

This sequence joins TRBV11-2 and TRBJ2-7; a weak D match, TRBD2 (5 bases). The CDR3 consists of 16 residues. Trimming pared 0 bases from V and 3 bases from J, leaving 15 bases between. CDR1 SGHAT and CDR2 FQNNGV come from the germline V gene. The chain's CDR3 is CASSLEPGLSIYEQYF. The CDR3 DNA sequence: TGTGCCAGCAGCTTAGAACCAGGACTTTCTATCTACGAGCAGTACTTC.

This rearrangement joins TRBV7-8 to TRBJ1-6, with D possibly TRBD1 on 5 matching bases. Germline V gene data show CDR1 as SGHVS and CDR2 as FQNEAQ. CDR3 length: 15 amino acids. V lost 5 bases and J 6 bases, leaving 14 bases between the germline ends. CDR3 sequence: CASSPDGGFNSPLHF. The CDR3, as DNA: TGTGCCAGCAGCCCCGATGGGGGGTTTAATTCACCCCTCCACTTT.

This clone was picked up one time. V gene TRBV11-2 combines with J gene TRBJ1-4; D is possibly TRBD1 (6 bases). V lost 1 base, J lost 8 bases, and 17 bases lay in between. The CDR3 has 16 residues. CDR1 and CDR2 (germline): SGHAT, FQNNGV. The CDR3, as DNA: TGTGCCAGCAGCTTAGGGGGCGTGGGGGCTCAGGAAAAACTGTTTTTT. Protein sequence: CASSLGGVGAQEKLFF.

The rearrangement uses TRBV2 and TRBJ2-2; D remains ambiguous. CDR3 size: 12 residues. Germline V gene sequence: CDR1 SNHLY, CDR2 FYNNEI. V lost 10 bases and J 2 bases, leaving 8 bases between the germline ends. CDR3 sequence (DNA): TGTGCCATTCCATCAAACACCGGGGAGCTGTTTTTT. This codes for CAIPSNTGELFF.

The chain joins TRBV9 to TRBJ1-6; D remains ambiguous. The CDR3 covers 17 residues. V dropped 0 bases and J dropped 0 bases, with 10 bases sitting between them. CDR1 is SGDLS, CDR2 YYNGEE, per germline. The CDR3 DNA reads TGTGCCAGCAGCGTAGACGATATCAGCTCCTATAATTCACCCCTCCACTTT. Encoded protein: CASSVDDISSYNSPLHF.

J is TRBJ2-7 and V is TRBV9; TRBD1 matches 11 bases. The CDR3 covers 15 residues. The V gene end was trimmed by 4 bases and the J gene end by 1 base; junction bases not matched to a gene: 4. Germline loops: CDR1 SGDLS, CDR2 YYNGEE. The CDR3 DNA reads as TGTGCCAGCAGCCAAGGGACAGGGGGTTCCTACGAGCAGTACTTC. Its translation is CASSQGTGGSYEQYF.

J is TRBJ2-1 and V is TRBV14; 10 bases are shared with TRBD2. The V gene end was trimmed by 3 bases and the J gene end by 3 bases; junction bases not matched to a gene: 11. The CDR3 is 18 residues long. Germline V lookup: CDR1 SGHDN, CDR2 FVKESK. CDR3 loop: CASSHGPSGGANYNEQFF. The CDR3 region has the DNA TGTGCCAGCAGCCACGGTCCAAGCGGGGGGGCGAACTACAATGAGCAGTTCTTC.

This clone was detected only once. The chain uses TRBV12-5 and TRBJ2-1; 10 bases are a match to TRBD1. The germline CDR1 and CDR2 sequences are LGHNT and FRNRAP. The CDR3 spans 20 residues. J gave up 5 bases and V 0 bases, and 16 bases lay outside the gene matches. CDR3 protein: CASGLVPVLFVGTGDNEQFF. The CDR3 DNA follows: TGTGCTAGTGGTTTGGTACCCGTTCTATTTGTCGGGACAGGGGACAATGAGCAGTTCTTC. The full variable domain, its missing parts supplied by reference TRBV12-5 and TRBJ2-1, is DARVTQTPRHKVTEMGQEVTMRCQPILGHNTVFWYRQTMMQGLELLAYFRNRAPLDDSGMPKDRFSAEMPDATLATLKIQPSEPRDSAVYFCASGLVPVLFVGTGDNEQFFGPGTRLTVL.

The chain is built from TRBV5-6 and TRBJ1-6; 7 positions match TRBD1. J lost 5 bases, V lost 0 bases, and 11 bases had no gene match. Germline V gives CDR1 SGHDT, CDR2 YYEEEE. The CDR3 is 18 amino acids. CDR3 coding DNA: TGTGCCAGCAGCTTGGGGTTTCCGACAGGGATCGATAATTCACCCCTCCACTTT. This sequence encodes CASSLGFPTGIDNSPLHF.

The CDR3 reads CASSLTGHEQFF. Here the CDR3 DNA reads TGTGCCAGTAGTCTTACAGGGCATGAGCAGTTCTTC. The V gene is TRBV19, the J gene TRBJ2-1; D is perhaps TRBD1 (6 bases). The germline V and J ends were trimmed by 5 bases and 8 bases, with 10 bases remaining between them. This CDR3 is built from 12 residues. Per the germline V gene, CDR1 is LNHDA and CDR2 is SQIVND (reference sequence).